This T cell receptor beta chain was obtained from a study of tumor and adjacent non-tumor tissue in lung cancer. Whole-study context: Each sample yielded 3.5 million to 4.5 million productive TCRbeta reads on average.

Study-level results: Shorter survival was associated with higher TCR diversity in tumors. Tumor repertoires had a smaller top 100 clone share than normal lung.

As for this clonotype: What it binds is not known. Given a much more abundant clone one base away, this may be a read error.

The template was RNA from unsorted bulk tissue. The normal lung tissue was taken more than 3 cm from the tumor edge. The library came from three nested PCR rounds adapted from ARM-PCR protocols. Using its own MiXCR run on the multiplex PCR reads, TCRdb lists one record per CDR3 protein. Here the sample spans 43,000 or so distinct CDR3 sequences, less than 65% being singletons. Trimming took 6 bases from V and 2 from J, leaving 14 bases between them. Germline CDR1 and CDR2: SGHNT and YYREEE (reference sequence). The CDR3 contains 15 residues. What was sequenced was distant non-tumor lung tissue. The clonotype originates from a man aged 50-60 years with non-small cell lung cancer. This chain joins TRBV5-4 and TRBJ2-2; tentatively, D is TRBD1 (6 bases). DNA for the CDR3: TGTGCCAGCATCTCTATGGACAGAAACACCGGGGAGCTGTTTTTT. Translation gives CASISMDRNTGELFF.